This T cell receptor (beta chain) was identified during a study of blood T cell repertoires in COVID-19. About the research overall: The United States, Italy and Spain supplied acute and convalescent COVID-19 samples.

Per the original methods: From reference gene primer amplification, estimates of nucleated cell counts were derived. The protocol was immunoSEQ multiplex PCR, while the TCRdb copy is restricted to in-frame clones and leaves out a portion. From that table come the V and J calls and clone size; the DNA was used to work out D and trimming. The sample has some 270,000 clones; 70% to 90% are singletons. Trimming at V came to 0 bases and at J to 7 bases, leaving 6 bases not matched to a gene. Germline V gene sequence: CDR1 LGHNA, CDR2 YNFKEQ. The CDR3 spans 15 residues. This TCR was recovered from a woman in her 30s with acute COVID-19. The chain employs TRBV4-2 and TRBJ1-2; 9 bases agree with TRBD1. Material for sequencing was PBMCs or T cells enriched from blood (not recorded which). The chain's CDR3 is CASSQEGQGLGGYTF. CDR3 nucleotide sequence: TGTGCCAGCAGCCAAGAGGGACAGGGATTGGGTGGCTACACCTTC.